The 4 T cell receptor beta chains listed next were all sequenced from one sample in a study of PD-L1 blockade in urothelial cancer. Sequencing was performed with immunoSEQ multiplex PCR; in TCRdb, only in-frame clones are kept and a portion is missing. Of over 1,500 clones in the sample, about 33% were seen once. Sequencing used tumor tissue, obtained before atezolizumab (anti-PD-L1) treatment. These receptors all come from a man aged 60 to 75 with urothelial cancer.

The chain links TRBV19 to TRBJ1-6, with D unclear. This CDR3 is 19 amino acids long. Germline CDR1 reads LNHDA; CDR2 reads SQIVND (reference sequence). V lost 0 bases and J lost 0, with 15 bases in between. Here the CDR3 reads CASSIDLSPEHSYNSPLHF. The CDR3 DNA sequence: TGTGCCAGTAGTATAGATCTATCCCCAGAACACTCCTATAATTCACCCCTCCACTTT.

This clone is labeled as medium-sized. The rearrangement uses TRBV9 and TRBJ2-7, with D unclear. The germline V gene has CDR1 SGDLS and CDR2 YYNGEE. V lost 5 bases and J 1 base, leaving 10 bases between the germline ends. The CDR3 loop spans 13 amino acids. The CDR3, as DNA: TGTGCCAGCAGTGATGTACAGTCCTACGAGCAGTACTTC. Its protein product is CASSDVQSYEQYF.

This clone has only a few counts. The gene calls are TRBV14 and TRBJ1-2, with 7 bases lining up with TRBD1. V gave up 4 bases and J gave up 4 bases; unmatched junction bases: 15. The CDR3 extends over 17 amino acids. Germline V gene data show CDR1 as SGHDN and CDR2 as FVKESK. DNA of the CDR3: TGTGCCAGCAGCCCGACAGGGAGATCCTATCGGGGCTATGGCTACACCTTC. The encoded protein is CASSPTGRSYRGYGYTF.

This clone has just a few counts. The chain is built from TRBV30 and TRBJ2-3; TRBD2 matches at 11 bases. V lost 3 bases, J lost 7 bases, and 15 bases stayed unmatched. The length of the CDR3 is 17 residues. Germline CDR1 is GTSNPN and CDR2 is SVGIG (reference sequence). CDR3 sequence: CAWRRNLGSGGANTQYF. In DNA form, the CDR3 reads TGTGCCTGGAGGCGTAATCTGGGTAGCGGGGGGGCGAATACGCAGTATTTT.